This TCR beta chain was observed in a study of control samples from healthy donors and cancer patients. Method: immunoSEQ multiplex PCR; TCRdb's copy keeps in-frame clones and lacks some. This sample has 120,000 or so clones, with more than 85% found just once. V dropped 7 bases and J dropped 0 bases, with 13 bases sitting between them. Germline V gene sequence: CDR1 SGHTA, CDR2 FQGNSA. The CDR3 sequence is 15 residues long. The specimen sequenced was blood. The chain employs TRBV7-2 and TRBJ1-5, with D unclear. This clonotype originated in a man aged 18 to 30 in good health. This chain's CDR3 is CASIPDPRSNQPQHF. The CDR3 region has the DNA TGTGCCAGCATCCCGGACCCCCGTAGCAATCAGCCCCAGCATTTT.